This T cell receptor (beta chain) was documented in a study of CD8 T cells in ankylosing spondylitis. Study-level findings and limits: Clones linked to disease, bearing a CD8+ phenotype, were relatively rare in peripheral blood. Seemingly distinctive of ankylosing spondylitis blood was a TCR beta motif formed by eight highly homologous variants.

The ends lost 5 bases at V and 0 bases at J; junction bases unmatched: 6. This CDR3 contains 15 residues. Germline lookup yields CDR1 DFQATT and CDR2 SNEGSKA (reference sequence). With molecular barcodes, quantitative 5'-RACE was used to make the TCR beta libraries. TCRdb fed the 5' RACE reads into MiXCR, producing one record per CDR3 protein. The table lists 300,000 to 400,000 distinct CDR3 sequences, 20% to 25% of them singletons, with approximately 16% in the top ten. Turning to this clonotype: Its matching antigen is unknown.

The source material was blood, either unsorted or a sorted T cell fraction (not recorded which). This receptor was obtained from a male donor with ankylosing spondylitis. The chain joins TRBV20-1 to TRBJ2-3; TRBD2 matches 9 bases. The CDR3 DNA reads TGCAGTGCTGGTGGGCGGGAGGGCAGCACAGATACGCAGTATTTT. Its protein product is CSAGGREGSTDTQYF.